Sequencing of this TCR beta chain was carried out in a study of blood T cell repertoires in COVID-19. The overall study: Samples came from the United States, Italy and Spain, spanning acute and convalescent COVID-19. T cells, B-cell-depleted T cells, or PBMCs provided the cDNA or gDNA that served as material.

Authors' processing steps: Amplifying reference gene primers gave estimates of nucleated cell counts. Method: immunoSEQ multiplex PCR; TCRdb's copy keeps in-frame clones and lacks some. The D gene and trimming were derived from the DNA, and the V and J assignments and clone size from that table. The sample shows a few hundred thousand clones, around 80% of them seen only once. The CDR3 spans 13 residues. Per the germline V gene, CDR1 is DFQATT and CDR2 is SNEGSKA (reference sequence). Trimming removed 3 bases from V and 1 base from J, with 10 bases in between. Sequenced sample: peripheral blood. V is TRBV20-1 and J is TRBJ2-7; tentatively, D is TRBD1 (6 bases). This receptor was obtained from a woman in her fifties or sixties with acute or convalescent COVID-19. CDR3 residues: CSASGQGSYEQYV. CDR3 nucleotides: TGCAGTGCTAGTGGGCAGGGGTCCTACGAGCAGTACGTC.